The 13 T cell receptor beta chains below all came from one sample that was sequenced in a study of cytomegalovirus exposure and HLA in healthy donors. The assay was immunoSEQ multiplex PCR, and TCRdb's table has in-frame clones only and misses some. There are about 300,000 clones in the sample; roughly 88% occur only once, and about 0.86% lies in the top ten. Sequencing was done on a sample of PBMCs. The receptor set was obtained from a woman aged 18-30 years in good health and CMV-seronegative.

The gene calls are TRBV5-6 and TRBJ2-1; D uncertain. V was cut by 0 bases and J by 0 bases, with 13 bases left in between. Germline CDR1 and CDR2: SGHDT and YYEEEE. The CDR3 length is 17 residues. This CDR3 is CASSLEMAALSYNEQFF. The CDR3 DNA sequence: TGTGCCAGCAGCTTGGAAATGGCGGCTCTCTCCTACAATGAGCAGTTCTTC.

This chain links TRBV19 with TRBJ2-7, with a possible D match to TRBD1 (6 bases). V lost 3 bases and J 4 bases, leaving 16 bases between the germline ends. The CDR3 is 15 amino acids. The germline V gene has CDR1 LNHDA and CDR2 SQIVND (reference sequence). The CDR3 reads CASSIVEQGRYEQYF. CDR3 in DNA: TGTGCCAGTAGTATTGTGGAGCAGGGGCGGTACGAGCAGTACTTC. Variable domain in full (rest from reference TRBV19 and TRBJ2-7): DGGITQSPKYLFRKEGQNVTLSCEQNLNHDAMYWYRQDPGQGLRLIYYSQIVNDFQKGDIAEGYSVSREKKESFPLTVTSAQKNPTAFYLCASSIVEQGRYEQYFGPGTRLTVT.

The rearrangement joins TRBV2 to TRBJ2-1; tentatively, D is TRBD1 (6 bases). Germline V gene sequence: CDR1 SNHLY, CDR2 FYNNEI. Trimming pared 7 bases from V and 2 bases from J, leaving 18 bases between. This CDR3 comprises 16 residues. CDR3 DNA: TGTGCCAGCACCGAGGGGGTAGCAAGGGCCTACAATGAGCAGTTCTTC. Translation gives CASTEGVARAYNEQFF.

The chain couples TRBV11-2 to TRBJ2-1; D might be TRBD2 (6 bases). The germline CDR1 and CDR2 sequences are SGHAT and FQNNGV. Trimming pared 3 bases from V and 0 bases from J, leaving 12 bases between. CDR3 size: 16 residues. CDR3 in DNA: TGTGCCAGCAGCTTTACGGGAGCGAGCTCCTACAATGAGCAGTTCTTC. Protein sequence: CASSFTGASSYNEQFF.

The chain carries TRBV4-3 and TRBJ2-7; D possibly corresponds to TRBD1 (6 bases). This CDR3 region has 16 residues. The V end lost 0 bases, the J end lost 3 bases, and 15 bases lay between the germline ends. Per germline, CDR1 LGHNA and CDR2 YSLEER. Here the CDR3 DNA reads TGCGCCAGCAGCCAAGACTGGACAGAGGGGAACTACGAGCAGTACTTC. This codes for CASSQDWTEGNYEQYF.

The chain carries TRBV7-2 and TRBJ1-2, with 9 bases fitting TRBD1. Germline-derived CDR1 and CDR2 are SGHTA and FQGNSA. The CDR3 sequence is 16 residues long. The junction had 5 bases not matched to a gene; V was cut back by 3 bases and J by 0 bases. In nucleotides, the CDR3 is TGTGCCAGCAGCTTGACAGGGGGACGAGCTAACTATGGCTACACCTTC. This gives the protein CASSLTGGRANYGYTF.

This chain uses TRBV5-6 with TRBJ2-7; D unclear. The germline V and J ends were trimmed by 0 bases and 0 bases, with 13 bases remaining between them. The germline gives CDR1 SGHDT, CDR2 YYEEEE. CDR3 length: 16 amino acids. CDR3 bases: TGTGCCAGCAGCTTGGGAGGCCCAGACCTCTCCTACGAGCAGTACTTC. Translating gives CASSLGGPDLSYEQYF.

This chain uses TRBV7-8 with TRBJ2-1, with 8 bases that match TRBD2. The CDR3 runs 16 residues. The junction had 10 bases not matched to a gene; V was cut back by 5 bases and J by 4 bases. Germline assignment: CDR1 SGHVS and CDR2 FQNEAQ. The CDR3 spells CASSDLSGIFYNEQFF. The CDR3 nucleotides are TGTGCCAGCAGCGACCTTAGCGGGATTTTTTACAATGAGCAGTTCTTC.

The chain has TRBV6-1 and TRBJ2-3; tentatively, D is TRBD2 (6 bases). The CDR3 sequence is 15 residues long. V was cut by 1 base and J by 1 base, with 9 bases left in between. Germline V gives CDR1 MNHNS, CDR2 SASEGT. The CDR3 region has the DNA TGTGCCAGCAGTGAAGGGACTACCCGCACAGATACGCAGTATTTT. Its translation is CASSEGTTRTDTQYF.

The genes are TRBV15 and TRBJ1-1; D uncertain. In germline, CDR1 is LNHNV, CDR2 YYDKDF (reference sequence). Trimming removed 1 base at V and 2 bases at J, with 8 bases between. The CDR3 consists of 14 residues. The CDR3, as DNA: TGTGCCACCAGCAGAGCTGGCTTTAACACTGAAGCTTTCTTT. Translation gives CATSRAGFNTEAFF.

This clone was detected only once. The gene calls are TRBV7-2 and TRBJ2-5, with 13 bases lining up with TRBD2. CDR1 is SGHTA and CDR2 is FQGNSA in the germline V gene. This CDR3 is built from 15 residues. V gave up 3 bases and J gave up 4 bases; unmatched junction bases: 2. CDR3 nucleotide sequence: TGTGCCAGCAGCTTGGGACTAGCGGGATTAGAGACCCAGTACTTC. Translated, it gives CASSLGLAGLETQYF.

The rearrangement uses TRBV6-1 and TRBJ2-3, with 11 bases fitting TRBD2. CDR1 is MNHNS, CDR2 SASEGT, per germline. V was pared by 4 bases and J by 1 base, with 7 bases of the junction left unmatched. The CDR3 contains 17 residues. The CDR3 DNA follows: TGTGCCAGCAGTGCTACTAGCGGGAGAAGGGGCACAGATACGCAGTATTTT. Residues: CASSATSGRRGTDTQYF.

V and J are TRBV28 and TRBJ2-3; D is unresolved. V lost 5 bases and J 0 bases, leaving 15 bases between the germline ends. Germline values: CDR1 MDHEN, CDR2 SYDVKM. The CDR3 is made up of 16 amino acids. CDR3 sequence: CASSPRSGPSTDTQYF. Written as DNA, the CDR3 is TGTGCCAGCAGTCCCCGTTCTGGGCCTAGCACAGATACGCAGTATTTT.